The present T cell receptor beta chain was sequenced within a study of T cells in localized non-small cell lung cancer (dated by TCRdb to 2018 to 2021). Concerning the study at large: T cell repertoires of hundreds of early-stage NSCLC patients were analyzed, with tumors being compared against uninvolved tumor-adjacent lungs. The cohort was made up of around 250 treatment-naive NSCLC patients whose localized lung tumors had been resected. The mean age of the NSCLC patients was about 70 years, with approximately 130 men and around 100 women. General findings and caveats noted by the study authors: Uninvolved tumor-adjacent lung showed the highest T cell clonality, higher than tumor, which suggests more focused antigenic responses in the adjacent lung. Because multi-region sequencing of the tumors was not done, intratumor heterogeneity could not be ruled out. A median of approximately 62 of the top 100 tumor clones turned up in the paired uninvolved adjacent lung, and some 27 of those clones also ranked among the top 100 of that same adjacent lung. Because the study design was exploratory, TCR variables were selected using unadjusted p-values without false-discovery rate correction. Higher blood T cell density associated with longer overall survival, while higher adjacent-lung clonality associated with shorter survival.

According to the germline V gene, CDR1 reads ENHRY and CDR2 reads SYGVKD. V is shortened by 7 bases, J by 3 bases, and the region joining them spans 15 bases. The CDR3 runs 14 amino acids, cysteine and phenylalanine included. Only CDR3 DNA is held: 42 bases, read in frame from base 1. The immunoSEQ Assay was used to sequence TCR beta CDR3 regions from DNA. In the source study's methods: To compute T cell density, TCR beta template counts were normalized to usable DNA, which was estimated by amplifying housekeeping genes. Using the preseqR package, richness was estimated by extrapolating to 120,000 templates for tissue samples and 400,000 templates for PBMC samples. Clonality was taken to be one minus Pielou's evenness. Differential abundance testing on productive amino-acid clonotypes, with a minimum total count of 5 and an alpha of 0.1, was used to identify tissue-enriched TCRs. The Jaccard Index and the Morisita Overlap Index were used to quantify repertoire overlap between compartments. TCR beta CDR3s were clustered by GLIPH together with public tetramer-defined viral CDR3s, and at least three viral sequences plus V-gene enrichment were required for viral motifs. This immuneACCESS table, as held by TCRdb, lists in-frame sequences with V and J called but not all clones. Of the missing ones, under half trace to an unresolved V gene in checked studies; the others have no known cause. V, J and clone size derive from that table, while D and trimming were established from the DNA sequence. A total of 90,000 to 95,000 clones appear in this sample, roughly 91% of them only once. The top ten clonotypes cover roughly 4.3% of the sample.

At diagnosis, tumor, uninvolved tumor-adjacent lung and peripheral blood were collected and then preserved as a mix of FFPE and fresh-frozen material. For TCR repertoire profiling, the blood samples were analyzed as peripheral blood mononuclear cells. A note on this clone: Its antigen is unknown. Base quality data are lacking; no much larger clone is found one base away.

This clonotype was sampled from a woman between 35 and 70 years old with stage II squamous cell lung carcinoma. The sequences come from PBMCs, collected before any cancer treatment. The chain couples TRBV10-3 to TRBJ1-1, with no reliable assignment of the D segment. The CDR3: CAIKAGRDDTEAFF. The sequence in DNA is TGTGCCATCAAGGCGGGAAGGGATGACACTGAAGCTTTCTTT.